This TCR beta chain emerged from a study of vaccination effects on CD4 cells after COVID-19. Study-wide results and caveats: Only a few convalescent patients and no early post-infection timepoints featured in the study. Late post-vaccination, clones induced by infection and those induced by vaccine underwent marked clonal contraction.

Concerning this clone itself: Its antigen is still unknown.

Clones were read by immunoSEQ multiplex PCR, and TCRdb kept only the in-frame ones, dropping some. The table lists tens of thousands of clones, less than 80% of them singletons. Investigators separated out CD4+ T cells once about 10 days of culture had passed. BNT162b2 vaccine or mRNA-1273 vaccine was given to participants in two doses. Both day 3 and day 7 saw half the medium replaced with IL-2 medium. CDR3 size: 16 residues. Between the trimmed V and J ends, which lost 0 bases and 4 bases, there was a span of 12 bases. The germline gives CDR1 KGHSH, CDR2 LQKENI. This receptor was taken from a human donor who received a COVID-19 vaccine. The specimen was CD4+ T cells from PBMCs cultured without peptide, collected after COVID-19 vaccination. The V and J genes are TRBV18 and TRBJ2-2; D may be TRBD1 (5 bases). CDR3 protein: CASSPPRPQGTGELFF. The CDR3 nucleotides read TGTGCCAGCTCACCACCCCGGCCCCAGGGCACCGGGGAGCTGTTTTTT.